This TCR beta chain was recorded in a study of a mutant IDH1 vaccine in newly diagnosed glioma. Study-level background: All eight of the vaccinations patients received fell in weeks 1, 3, 5, 7, 11, 15, 19 and 23. Former treatment meant radiotherapy, temozolomide, or both; the majority had gotten both. The study's findings and limits: Of the patients, 85% to 95% had vaccine-induced immune responses.

The method was immunoSEQ multiplex PCR; TCRdb's version includes in-frame clones alone and lacks a portion of them. The sample shows more than 35,000 clones, roughly 80% of them seen only once. Notes on this clone: Its specificity is unknown.

The CDR3 is 11 residues long. The germline V gene encodes CDR1 MGHRA and CDR2 YSYEKL. V was trimmed by 9 bases and J by 7 bases, leaving 10 bases between them. Time point reported: week 23, last vaccination. Each dose delivered 300 ug of mutant IDH1 20-mer peptide subcutaneously with imiquimod. The V gene is TRBV4-1, the J gene TRBJ2-1, with a tentative D call TRBD2 (6 bases). This clonotype was obtained from a man in his forties with glioma. The sequencing used PBMCs, collected from a glioma patient whose treatment included an IDH1 peptide vaccine. DNA for the CDR3: TGCGCCAGTACCGGGGGAAATGAGCAGTTCTTC. Translation gives CASTGGNEQFF.